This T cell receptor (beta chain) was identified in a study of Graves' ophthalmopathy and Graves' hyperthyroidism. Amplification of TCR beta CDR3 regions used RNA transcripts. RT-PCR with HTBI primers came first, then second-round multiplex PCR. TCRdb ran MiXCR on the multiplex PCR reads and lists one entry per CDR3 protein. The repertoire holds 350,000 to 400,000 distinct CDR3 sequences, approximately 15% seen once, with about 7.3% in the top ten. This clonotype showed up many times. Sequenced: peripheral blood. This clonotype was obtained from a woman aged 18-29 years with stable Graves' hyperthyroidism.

CDR3 residues: CASSTQGVGTEAFF. DNA of the CDR3: TGCGCCAGCAGCACGCAGGGAGTCGGCACTGAAGCTTTCTTT. This chain connects TRBV5-1 to TRBJ1-1, with D possibly TRBD1 on 5 matching bases. CDR3 size: 14 residues. Trimming cost V 4 bases and J 4 bases, with 14 bases left between them. Looked up from germline, CDR1 is SGHRS and CDR2 is YFSETQ.